This TCR beta chain was sequenced for a study of blood T cell repertoires in COVID-19. Study context: Donors in the United States, Italy and Spain gave samples during acute or convalescent COVID-19. PBMCs, B-cell-depleted T cells, or T cells were the source of the cDNA or gDNA that made up the material.

The table came from immunoSEQ multiplex PCR; TCRdb's copy has only in-frame clones and leaves some out. The sample includes around 260,000 clones, around 85% of them seen just once. CDR3 size: 18 residues. The J segment lost 8 bases and the V segment lost 0 bases, leaving 12 bases of the junction unmatched. Germline CDR1 ENHRY, CDR2 SYGVKD. Clinical history as reported by participants underpinned cohort assignment. Recovery meant two consecutive negative NP/OP PCR tests, professional clearance, or resolved symptoms. Sequenced material: PBMCs or T cells enriched from blood (not recorded which). The rearrangement uses TRBV10-3 and TRBJ1-6, with 8 bases matching TRBD1. This receptor was taken from a woman aged 25-40 years who had recovered from COVID-19. Written as DNA, the CDR3 is TGTGCCATCAGTGAGTCCGTTCCGGGTCCAGGGGGCGATTCACCCCTCCACTTT. This encodes CAISESVPGPGGDSPLHF.